The 21 T cell receptor beta chains listed next were all sequenced from one sample in a study of blood T cells in healthy people across ages (dated by TCRdb to the mid-2010s). Library preparation employed 5' RACE. The reads were generated on an Illumina HiSeq 2500. A second PCR of about 6 to 12 cycles was run with a J-beta primer mix and a sample-barcoded 5' primer. TCRdb reworked the public reads: Q25 trimming with fastp, MiXCR clone assembly, productive beta chains retained. Records with the same CDR3 protein are collapsed into one entry carrying the most frequent genes and DNA. The sample yields hundreds of thousands of distinct CDR3 sequences; 45% to 70% were counted once. The ten biggest clones cover roughly 24% of the sample. The sample comprised blood. Receptor source: a man aged 40-55 years in good health.

V and J are TRBV6-5 and TRBJ2-7; 9 bases line up with TRBD2. The CDR3 runs to 15 residues. V gave up 7 bases and J gave up 4 bases; unmatched junction bases: 11. Per the germline V gene, CDR1 is MNHEY and CDR2 is SVGAGI. CDR3 sequence reads: CASMRYLREGYEQYF. DNA of the CDR3: TGTGCCAGCATGCGGTATTTGCGGGAGGGTTACGAGCAGTACTTC.

This chain uses TRBV28 with TRBJ2-7; perhaps TRBD2 as D (6 bases). Germline V gene data show CDR1 as MDHEN and CDR2 as SYDVKM. V was trimmed by 5 bases and J by 0 bases, leaving 20 bases between them. CDR3 length: 17 amino acids. The CDR3 region is CASSTPNRDFFSYEQYF. The CDR3 nucleotides are TGTGCCAGCAGTACTCCGAACCGGGACTTCTTCTCCTACGAGCAGTACTTC.

V and J are TRBV9 and TRBJ2-5, with D possibly called TRBD1 or TRBD2 (5 bases each). The CDR3 runs 15 residues. V lost 0 bases and J 4 bases, leaving 13 bases between the germline ends. Germline loops: CDR1 SGDLS, CDR2 YYNGEE. The CDR3 sequence: CASSVVGTVVETQYF. The CDR3, as DNA: TGTGCCAGCAGCGTAGTGGGGACGGTGGTAGAGACCCAGTACTTC.

The chain has TRBV25-1 and TRBJ2-5, with 11 bases matching TRBD1. CDR3 size: 15 residues. The germline gives CDR1 MGHDK, CDR2 SYGVNS. With 5 bases clipped from V and 5 bases from J, the junction kept 7 bases outside the gene matches. In DNA, the CDR3 is TGTGCCAGCAGTCCGCCCGGGACAGGGGGGGAGACCCAGTACTTC. Protein: CASSPPGTGGETQYF. Complete variable domain (other parts from reference TRBV25-1 and TRBJ2-5): EADIYQTPRYLVIGTGKKITLECSQTMGHDKMYWYQQDPGMELHLIHYSYGVNSTEKGDLSSESTVSRIRTEHFPLTLESARPSHTSQYLCASSPPGTGGETQYFGPGTRLLVL.

Here the CDR3 DNA reads TGTGCCAGCAGCCATCGATCCGGGACAGGCTTCAATCAGCCCCAGCATTTT. It translates to CASSHRSGTGFNQPQHF. The J gene is TRBJ1-5, the V gene TRBV27; 8 nucleotides align to TRBD1. The CDR3 runs 17 residues. CDR1 MNHEY and CDR2 SMNVEV come from the germline V gene (reference sequence). Trimming took 6 bases from V and 3 from J; bases not matched to a gene: 13.

Of note for this clonotype: Sequence at one end of the junction differs from germline and may be a read error. This chain links TRBV28 with TRBJ2-5, with 7 nucleotides matching TRBD1. The CDR3 is made up of 15 amino acids. Per the germline V gene, CDR1 is MDHEN and CDR2 is SYDVKM. The CDR3 reads CASSTRRDSQGTQYF. Here the CDR3 DNA reads TGTGCCAGCAGCACCAGACGGGACAGTCAAGGGACCCAGTACTTC. Together with reference TRBV28 and TRBJ2-5, the CDR3 gives the full variable domain: DVKVTQSSRYLVKRTGEKVFLECVQDMDHENMFWYRQDPGLGLRLIYFSYDVKMKEKGDIPEGYSVSREKKERFSLILESASTNQTSMYLCASSTRRDSQGTQYFGPGTRLLVL.

This clonotype was observed many times. The chain couples TRBV29-1 to TRBJ2-5, with D tentatively TRBD2 (6 bases). Per germline, CDR1 SQVTM and CDR2 ANQGSEA. V shed 7 bases and J shed 1 base, with 10 bases lying between them. CDR3 length: 12 amino acids. In DNA form, the CDR3 reads TGCAGCGCCGCGGGGATCCAAGAGACCCAGTACTTC. Translated, it gives CSAAGIQETQYF.

This chain links TRBV27 with TRBJ2-5; TRBD2 matches 8 bases. The assigned J gene may be wrong: the sequence end matches TRBJ2-7 better. The CDR3 contains 14 residues. Germline CDR1 MNHEY, CDR2 SMNVEV (reference sequence). CDR3 nucleotides: TGTGCCAGCAGAGCTTCCTGGGCGGGGGGCGAGCAGTACTTC. Protein product: CASRASWAGGEQYF.

This sequence joins TRBV6-1 and TRBJ2-4; a weak D match, TRBD1 (5 bases). The V gene lost 1 base and the J gene lost 5 bases, with 12 bases spanning the gap. Germline V CDR1 and CDR2: MNHNS, SASEGT. The CDR3 consists of 15 residues. CDR3 sequence (DNA): TGTGCCAGCAGTGAAGATGGCAGGGTCGAAAACATTCAGTACTTC. This codes for CASSEDGRVENIQYF.

Details on this clonotype: A read error may produce the germline difference seen at one junction end. The V gene is TRBV7-9, the J gene TRBJ2-2; 10 nucleotides line up with TRBD1. Looked up from germline, CDR1 is SEHNR and CDR2 is FQNEAQ (reference sequence). This CDR3 is 14 amino acids long. Here the CDR3 DNA reads TGTGCCAGCAGCTCAAGACAGGGGGCCGGGGAGGTGTTTTTT. This encodes CASSSRQGAGEVFF.

The CDR3 loop reads CASSQDWGISNQPQHF. The DNA for the CDR3 is TGCGCCAGCAGCCAAGATTGGGGAATCAGCAATCAGCCCCAGCATTTT. The rearrangement joins TRBV4-3 to TRBJ1-5; D is ambiguous. Germline V gene sequence: CDR1 LGHNA, CDR2 YSLEER. The CDR3 extends over 16 amino acids. V lost 0 bases and J 1 base, leaving 10 bases between the germline ends.

This clonotype was counted only a few times. The chain's CDR3 is CASRPRTNDNEQFF. In DNA form, the CDR3 reads TGTGCCAGCAGGCCTCGGACAAATGATAATGAGCAGTTCTTC. This sequence joins TRBV12-3 or TRBV12-4 and TRBJ2-1; TRBD1 might be the D (5 bases). The CDR3 length is 14 residues. Trimming stripped 6 bases from V and 7 bases from J, with 16 bases between.

The chain has TRBV7-2 and TRBJ2-6, with a possible D match to TRBD2 (6 bases). The CDR3 consists of 20 residues. V was pared by 3 bases and J by 1 base, with 22 bases between. CDR1 and CDR2 from the germline V gene are SGHTA and FQGNSA. CDR3 region: CASSFRANGGLPSGANVLTF. The CDR3 DNA reads as TGTGCCAGCAGCTTTAGGGCGAACGGGGGACTGCCGTCTGGGGCCAACGTCCTGACTTTC.

Ten or more counts support this clonotype. This chain joins TRBV2 and TRBJ2-3, with D unresolved. Germline values: CDR1 SNHLY, CDR2 FYNNEI. The CDR3 has 16 residues. V was pared by 6 bases and J by 2 bases, with 18 bases between. CDR3 bases: TGTGCCAGCAGCTCCTCCTTGACGAGTCCCACAGATACGCAGTATTTT. Translating gives CASSSSLTSPTDTQYF.

V usage is TRBV2 and J usage is TRBJ1-1; D is perhaps TRBD1 (5 bases). Deletions cut 11 bases from V and 8 bases from J, with 21 bases between. The CDR3 consists of 13 residues. CDR1 is SNHLY, CDR2 FYNNEI, per germline. DNA of the CDR3: TGTGCCTCGGGGGGTGGAGCCGTCGGGGAAGCTTTCTTT. Translated, it gives CASGGGAVGEAFF.

This clonotype has just a few counts. The chain uses TRBV6-5 and TRBJ1-2, with D tentatively TRBD1 (5 bases). V was pared by 5 bases and J by 2 bases, with 12 bases between. The CDR3 contains 14 residues. The germline CDR1 and CDR2 sequences are MNHEY and SVGAGI. The CDR3 sequence: CASSPQAGNYGYTF. The CDR3 DNA reads as TGTGCCAGCAGTCCTCAGGCAGGGAACTATGGCTACACCTTC.

This clonotype was counted a few times. The chain is built from TRBV5-5 and TRBJ1-2; 7 bases are shared with TRBD1. This CDR3 is 14 amino acids long. Germline-derived CDR1 and CDR2 are SGHKS and YYEKEE (reference sequence). The ends lost 0 bases at V and 7 bases at J; junction bases unmatched: 6. The CDR3: CASSLEGALTGYTF. As DNA, the CDR3 is TGTGCCAGCAGCTTGGAGGGGGCGCTAACTGGCTACACCTTC.

The rearrangement links TRBV5-1 to TRBJ2-2; D unresolved. Germline V gene sequence: CDR1 SGHRS, CDR2 YFSETQ. The V end lost 2 bases, the J end lost 9 bases, and 5 bases lay between the germline ends. CDR3 length: 11 residues. CDR3 loop: CASSLSRELFF. The CDR3 nucleotides read TGCGCCAGCAGCTTATCTCGGGAGCTGTTTTTT.

The chain uses TRBV5-1 and TRBJ2-4, with 8 positions matching TRBD1. The DNA end is more similar to TRBJ2-7, so the J call may be wrong. CDR3 length: 16 residues. The V gene's germline CDR1 is SGHRS and CDR2 YFSETQ. The CDR3 sequence: CASSPFTGGPSYEQYF. In DNA form, the CDR3 reads TGCGCCAGCAGCCCCTTCACAGGGGGGCCTTCCTACGAGCAGTACTTC.

The rearrangement uses TRBV7-2 and TRBJ2-5; D unclear. CDR3 size: 13 residues. The V end was cut by 4 bases, the J end by 9 bases, with 15 bases between. Germline CDR1 SGHTA, CDR2 FQGNSA. The CDR3 is CASSSVPSGSQYF. In DNA, the CDR3 is TGTGCCAGCAGCTCCGTTCCATCAGGATCCCAGTACTTC.

The V and J genes are TRBV9 and TRBJ1-2; 12 bases are shared with TRBD1. V was pared by 4 bases and J by 8 bases, with 9 bases of the junction left unmatched. This CDR3 has 15 residues. Germline loops: CDR1 SGDLS, CDR2 YYNGEE. CDR3 in DNA: TGTGCCAGCAGCCGGGGACAGGGGGCGCCTAGGGGCTACACCTTC. It yields the protein CASSRGQGAPRGYTF.